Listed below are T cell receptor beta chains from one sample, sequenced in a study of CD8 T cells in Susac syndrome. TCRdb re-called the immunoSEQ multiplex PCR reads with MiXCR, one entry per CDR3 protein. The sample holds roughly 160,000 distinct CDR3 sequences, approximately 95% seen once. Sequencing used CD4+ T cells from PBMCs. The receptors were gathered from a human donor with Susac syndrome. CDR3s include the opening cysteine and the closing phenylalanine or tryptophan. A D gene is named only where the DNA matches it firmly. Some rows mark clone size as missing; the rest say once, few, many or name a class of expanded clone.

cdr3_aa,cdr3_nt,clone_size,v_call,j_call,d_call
CSASQAARQPQHF,TGCAGTGCTAGCCAGGCAGCGCGTCAGCCCCAGCATTTT,-,TRBV20-1,TRBJ1-5,-
CASSYWGWQSGANVLTF,TGTGCCAGCAGTTACTGGGGTTGGCAGTCTGGGGCCAACGTCCTGACTTTC,-,TRBV6-5,TRBJ2-6,-
CASSLTYQGYEQYF,TGTGCCAGCAGTCTAACGTACCAGGGCTACGAGCAGTACTTC,-,TRBV28,TRBJ2-7,-
CAWMGGPGETQYF,TGTGCCTGGATGGGTGGACCGGGAGAGACCCAGTACTTC,-,TRBV30,TRBJ2-5,-
CASSLGTGYNSPLHF,TGTGCCAGCAGCTTGGGGACGGGTTATAATTCACCCCTCCACTTT,-,TRBV7-9,TRBJ1-6,-
CSARDLRAGPGSNQPQHF,TGCAGTGCTAGAGATCTCCGGGCAGGCCCTGGGAGCAATCAGCCCCAGCATTTT,-,TRBV20-1,TRBJ1-5,-
CAWTLGGTTGELFF,TGTGCCTGGACCCTCGGGGGAACCACCGGGGAGCTGTTTTTT,-,TRBV30,TRBJ2-2,-
CASSQEIGAGYEQYF,TGCGCCAGCAGCCAAGAAATAGGCGCCGGGTACGAGCAGTACTTC,once,TRBV4-3,TRBJ2-7,-
CASSMTPNTEAFF,TGTGCCAGCAGTATGACTCCGAACACTGAAGCTTTCTTT,-,TRBV27,TRBJ1-1,-
CASSPIWREGPGRSPLHF,TGTGCCAGCTCACCAATCTGGCGCGAGGGCCCGGGGCGCTCACCCCTCCACTTT,-,TRBV18,TRBJ1-6,-
CSVRQFSAGNTIYF,TGCAGCGTAAGACAGTTCTCCGCGGGAAACACCATATATTTT,-,TRBV29-1,TRBJ1-3,-
CASSLAGAGYEQYF,TGTGCCAGCAGCTTAGCGGGAGCGGGCTACGAGCAGTACTTC,-,TRBV12-3/TRBV12-4,TRBJ2-7,TRBD2
CASSPLSGGTSYNEQFF,TGTGCCAGCTCACCCCTTAGCGGGGGGACGTCCTACAATGAGCAGTTCTTC,-,TRBV18,TRBJ2-1,TRBD2
CASSQEGTSGKSGETQYF,TGTGCCAGCAGCCAAGAGGGAACTAGCGGGAAGTCTGGGGAGACCCAGTACTTC,-,TRBV3-1,TRBJ2-5,TRBD2
CASSPEGGPYNEQFF,TGTGCCAGCAGCCCTGAAGGCGGGCCCTACAATGAGCAGTTCTTC,-,TRBV7-3,TRBJ2-1,-
CASSLELGLAGPYEQYF,TGTGCCAGCAGCTTAGAGTTGGGACTAGCGGGCCCCTACGAGCAGTACTTC,-,TRBV11-2,TRBJ2-7,TRBD2
CASSGGPGLAGDGELFF,TGTGCCAGCAGCGGAGGCCCGGGACTAGCGGGTGACGGGGAGCTGTTTTTT,once,TRBV9,TRBJ2-2,TRBD2
CATSRGGNYGYTF,TGTGCCACCAGCAGAGGAGGGAACTATGGCTACACCTTC,-,TRBV15,TRBJ1-2,-
CATRTSVAGANVLTF,TGTGCCACCCGAACCTCTGTGGCCGGGGCCAACGTCCTGACTTTC,-,TRBV27,TRBJ2-6,-
CASSLQGTGDYGYTF,TGTGCCAGCAGCTTGCAGGGAACAGGGGACTATGGCTACACCTTC,-,TRBV11-2,TRBJ1-2,TRBD1
CASSLAGTQYF,TGTGCCAGCAGCTTGGCCGGGACCCAGTACTTC,few,TRBV7-2,TRBJ2-5,-
CASSPDRVDGYTF,TGTGCCAGCAGCCCGGACAGGGTGGATGGCTACACCTTC,-,TRBV12-3/TRBV12-4,TRBJ1-2,TRBD1
CASSPSPLVLTF,TGTGCCAGCTCCCCATCCCCGCTCGTCCTGACTTTC,-,TRBV28,TRBJ2-6,-
CSARTGALTDTQYF,TGCAGTGCTAGAACGGGAGCCCTCACAGATACGCAGTATTTT,-,TRBV20-1,TRBJ2-3,-
CSVEVKVGELFF,TGCAGCGTTGAAGTTAAGGTGGGGGAGCTGTTTTTT,-,TRBV29-1,TRBJ2-2,-
CASSLGHRIMNTEAFF,TGCGCCAGCAGCTTGGGACATCGAATAATGAACACTGAAGCTTTCTTT,-,TRBV5-1,TRBJ1-1,-
CAWARGLAGTDTQYF,TGTGCCTGGGCTAGGGGACTAGCGGGCACAGATACGCAGTATTTT,once,TRBV30,TRBJ2-3,TRBD2
CAWSARGTTSGSSEQYF,TGTGCCTGGAGCGCCAGGGGCACGACTAGCGGGAGTTCCGAGCAGTACTTC,-,TRBV30,TRBJ2-7,TRBD2
CASSMGGLTYEQYF,TGTGCCAGCAGCATGGGGGGGCTTACCTACGAGCAGTACTTC,-,TRBV7-2,TRBJ2-7,-
CSSFLAGEQYF,TGCAGTTCCTTTCTAGCGGGCGAGCAGTACTTC,once,TRBV20-1,TRBJ2-7,TRBD2
CASSLGGMGPSDGYTF,TGTGCCAGCAGTTTAGGGGGTATGGGGCCATCGGACGGCTACACCTTC,-,TRBV27,TRBJ1-2,-
CATSDSWLDTQYF,TGTGCCACCAGTGATTCGTGGTTGGATACGCAGTATTTT,-,TRBV24-1,TRBJ2-3,-
CASSLEGLAYNEQFF,TGCGCCAGCAGCTTGGAGGGACTAGCCTACAATGAGCAGTTCTTC,-,TRBV5-1,TRBJ2-1,TRBD2
CSARGTASLRTAEAFF,TGCAGTGCTAGAGGGACAGCCTCATTGCGAACAGCTGAAGCTTTCTTT,-,TRBV20-1,TRBJ1-1,-
CASSLVARDTQYF,TGTGCCAGCAGCTTGGTCGCAAGGGATACGCAGTATTTT,-,TRBV5-6,TRBJ2-3,-